The TCR beta chain under discussion was sequenced for a study of cytomegalovirus exposure and HLA in healthy donors. Data came from immunoSEQ multiplex PCR; TCRdb stores just in-frame clones and leaves some out. The sample carries approximately 140,000 clones, 80% to 90% recorded once. Sequencing was done on a sample of PBMCs. This receptor was taken from a woman aged 25 to 45 in good health and CMV-seronegative.

For the CDR3, the DNA is TGTGCCAGCACCCCCGGGACTAGCGGGGCCGGAGAGTATTTT. Translated: CASTPGTSGAGEYF. The chain joins TRBV27 to TRBJ2-3; 13 bases fit TRBD2. This CDR3 has 14 amino acids. Trimming took 7 bases from V and 13 from J; bases not matched to a gene: 11. The germline CDR1 and CDR2 sequences are MNHEY and SMNVEV (reference sequence).